This T cell receptor beta chain was identified in a study of cytomegalovirus exposure and HLA in healthy donors. As for this clone: Antigen unknown.

The PCR had 60 Vbeta and 13 Jbeta primers. Sequencing used immunoSEQ multiplex PCR; TCRdb keeps in-frame clones, though not all of them. The data hold approximately 97,000 clones, with 73% observed a single time. With 1 base removed from V and 2 bases from J, the gap between germline ends came to 8 bases. The V gene's germline CDR1 is SGHVS and CDR2 FQNEAQ. The CDR3 is 14 residues long. Study-level results: Segments of the TCR beta V type were, in most cases, productive about 87% or about 30% of the time in an earlier analysis. On later analysis, the bulk of CMV-associated TCR beta chains appeared to be HLA-restricted.

The chain is built from TRBV7-8 and TRBJ2-5, with D unresolved. This sequence was found in a man aged 35 to 55 in good health and CMV-seronegative. What was sequenced was PBMCs. CDR3 sequence (DNA): TGTGCCAGCAGCTTAGTTGCAGTTCAAGAGACCCAGTACTTC. Amino acids: CASSLVAVQETQYF.